A selection of T cell receptor beta chains follows, all from one sample in a study of PD-L1 blockade in urothelial cancer. The repertoire was sequenced with immunoSEQ multiplex PCR; TCRdb's copy has only in-frame clones and lacks some. The data show about 79,000 clones, with around four fifths seen just once and about 6.2% held by the top ten. The sequences come from PBMCs, collected around atezolizumab (anti-PD-L1) treatment. Receptor source: a man aged 35 to 55 with urothelial cancer. Both conserved end residues are part of each CDR3. The D gene is left open where the match is weak.

TRBJ1-2 TRBV7-8 TRBD1 14 CASSLSGTDYGYTF
TRBJ1-1 TRBV30 - 13 CACYRDLLAEAFF
TRBJ2-3 TRBV2 - 14 CASIGSGFADTQYF
TRBJ2-7 TRBV30 - 14 CAWRAVSVSYEQYF
TRBJ2-5 TRBV7-8 TRBD1 14 CASSYRDREETQYF
TRBJ1-4 TRBV19 TRBD1 15 CASSKKDRPYEKLFF
TRBJ1-5 TRBV19 - 13 CASWDYSNQPQHF
TRBJ2-1 TRBV9 - 15 CASSVDGKSYNEQFF
TRBJ2-3 TRBV19 TRBD2 15 CASSPLAGGPDTQYF
TRBJ1-2 TRBV7-2 TRBD1 14 CASSLLAGGFGYTF
TRBJ1-5 TRBV27 - 14 CASSRGRTNQPQHF
TRBJ2-2 TRBV4-1 TRBD1 15 CASSRQGRVAGELFF
TRBJ1-1 TRBV27 - 13 CASSLRRNTEAFF
TRBJ2-7 TRBV6-5 - 11 CASSSNYEQYF
TRBJ1-2 TRBV6-5 TRBD1 13 CASNRGQNYGYTF
TRBJ2-2 TRBV2 TRBD2 15 CASRRSSGSTGELFF
TRBJ2-7 TRBV29-1 - 12 CSVVLASYEQYF
TRBJ1-2 TRBV2 TRBD1 14 CASSVRQGLYGYTF
TRBJ2-5 TRBV23-1 - 12 CPNGKGEETQYF
TRBJ1-2 TRBV7-9 - 17 CASSLSESPSFNYGYTF
TRBJ2-2 TRBV7-9 - 14 CASSTGLNTGELFF
TRBJ1-5 TRBV4-1 - 15 CASSQDGRGGQPQHF
TRBJ2-4 TRBV9 TRBD2 14 CASSVDGGENIQYF
TRBJ2-7 TRBV7-2 - 15 CASSRTVDRTYEQYF